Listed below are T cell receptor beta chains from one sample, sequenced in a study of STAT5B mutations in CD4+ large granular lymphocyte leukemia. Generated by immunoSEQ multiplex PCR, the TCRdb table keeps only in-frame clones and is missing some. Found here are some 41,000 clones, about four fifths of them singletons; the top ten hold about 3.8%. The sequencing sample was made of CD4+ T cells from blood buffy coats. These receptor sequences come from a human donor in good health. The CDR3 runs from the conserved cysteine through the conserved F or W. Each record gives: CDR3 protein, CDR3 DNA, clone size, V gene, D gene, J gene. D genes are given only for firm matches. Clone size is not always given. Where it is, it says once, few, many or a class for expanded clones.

CDR3aa: CASSPRQGLTYEQYF
CDR3nt: TGTGCCAGCAGCCCTCGACAGGGCCTAACCTACGAGCAGTACTTC
abundance: once
v_gene: TRBV7-9
d_gene: TRBD1
j_gene: TRBJ2-7

CDR3aa: CASSFGHLLSGANVLTF
CDR3nt: TGTGCCAGCAGCTTCGGACACCTTCTCTCTGGGGCCAACGTCCTGACTTTC
abundance: once
v_gene: TRBV11-2
d_gene: -
j_gene: TRBJ2-6

CDR3aa: CASSGDAGGWETQYF
CDR3nt: TGTGCCAGCAGTGGAGATGCGGGGGGTTGGGAGACCCAGTACTTC
abundance: -
v_gene: TRBV6-1
d_gene: TRBD2
j_gene: TRBJ2-5

CDR3aa: CASSEGILNTGELFF
CDR3nt: TGTGCCAGCAGTGAAGGGATCTTGAACACCGGGGAGCTGTTTTTT
abundance: -
v_gene: TRBV2
d_gene: -
j_gene: TRBJ2-2

CDR3aa: CANWDRLSGYTF
CDR3nt: TGTGCCAACTGGGACAGGTTGAGTGGCTACACCTTC
abundance: -
v_gene: TRBV28
d_gene: TRBD1
j_gene: TRBJ1-2

CDR3aa: CASSLSQRQPQHF
CDR3nt: TGTGCCAGCAGTTTATCACAGAGGCAGCCCCAGCATTTT
abundance: few
v_gene: TRBV27
d_gene: -
j_gene: TRBJ1-5

CDR3aa: CASSVTAGNTIYF
CDR3nt: TGTGCCAGCAGCGTGACCGCTGGAAACACCATATATTTT
abundance: few
v_gene: TRBV7-6
d_gene: -
j_gene: TRBJ1-3

CDR3aa: CARLAGGRWDTDTQYF
CDR3nt: TGCGCCAGACTAGCGGGAGGGCGGTGGGACACAGATACGCAGTATTTT
abundance: -
v_gene: TRBV10-1
d_gene: TRBD2
j_gene: TRBJ2-3

CDR3aa: CASSPSAGGLPEAFF
CDR3nt: TGTGCCAGCTCACCATCCGCAGGGGGTCTTCCTGAAGCTTTCTTT
abundance: -
v_gene: TRBV18
d_gene: TRBD1
j_gene: TRBJ1-1

CDR3aa: CAISAGSSFSGNTIYF
CDR3nt: TGTGCCATCAGTGCAGGGAGTTCCTTCTCTGGAAACACCATATATTTT
abundance: -
v_gene: TRBV10-3
d_gene: -
j_gene: TRBJ1-3

CDR3aa: CASSSGTSASYEQYF
CDR3nt: TGTGCCAGCAGCTCCGGGACTAGCGCATCCTACGAGCAGTACTTC
abundance: few
v_gene: TRBV7-6
d_gene: TRBD2
j_gene: TRBJ2-7

CDR3aa: CASSQGTYEQYF
CDR3nt: TGTGCCAGCAGTCAGGGAACCTACGAGCAGTACTTC
abundance: -
v_gene: TRBV6-5
d_gene: -
j_gene: TRBJ2-7

CDR3aa: CASSLKGTSSPSSYEQYF
CDR3nt: TGTGCCAGCAGTTTAAAGGGGACCTCATCACCTTCCTCCTACGAGCAGTACTTC
abundance: -
v_gene: TRBV27
d_gene: -
j_gene: TRBJ2-7

CDR3aa: CASSLSPNSNQPQHF
CDR3nt: TGTGCCAGCAGCTTGTCCCCTAATAGCAATCAGCCCCAGCATTTT
abundance: -
v_gene: TRBV5-6
d_gene: -
j_gene: TRBJ1-5

CDR3aa: CASRTFGEQYF
CDR3nt: TGTGCCAGCAGGACATTCGGTGAGCAGTACTTC
abundance: -
v_gene: TRBV6-5
d_gene: -
j_gene: TRBJ2-7

CDR3aa: CASSLGGLAGAGANVLTF
CDR3nt: TGTGCCAGCAGCTTGGGAGGACTAGCGGGAGCTGGGGCCAACGTCCTGACTTTC
abundance: -
v_gene: TRBV5-4
d_gene: TRBD2
j_gene: TRBJ2-6

CDR3aa: CASSIYGTEAFF
CDR3nt: TGTGCCAGTAGTATATATGGCACTGAAGCTTTCTTT
abundance: -
v_gene: TRBV19
d_gene: -
j_gene: TRBJ1-1

CDR3aa: CASSHFTGELFF
CDR3nt: TGTGCCAGCAGCCATTTCACCGGGGAGCTGTTTTTT
abundance: once
v_gene: TRBV11-3
d_gene: -
j_gene: TRBJ2-2

CDR3aa: CATAAAASTDTQYF
CDR3nt: TGTGCCACCGCGGCCGCCGCTAGCACAGATACGCAGTATTTT
abundance: -
v_gene: TRBV10-3
d_gene: -
j_gene: TRBJ2-3

CDR3aa: CASSDPPGVNEQFF
CDR3nt: TGTGCCAGCAGCGACCCCCCAGGGGTGAATGAGCAGTTCTTC
abundance: -
v_gene: TRBV2
d_gene: -
j_gene: TRBJ2-1

CDR3aa: CASSPGQGGYEQYF
CDR3nt: TGTGCCAGCAGCCCCGGACAGGGGGGGTACGAGCAGTACTTC
abundance: -
v_gene: TRBV13
d_gene: TRBD1
j_gene: TRBJ2-7

CDR3aa: CASSYSGTGDYGYTF
CDR3nt: TGTGCCAGCAGTTACTCCGGGACAGGGGACTATGGCTACACCTTC
abundance: -
v_gene: TRBV6-6
d_gene: TRBD1
j_gene: TRBJ1-2

CDR3aa: CASSWGGNDPFYEQYF
CDR3nt: TGTGCCAGCAGCTGGGGCGGGAATGACCCATTCTACGAGCAGTACTTC
abundance: -
v_gene: TRBV5-5
d_gene: -
j_gene: TRBJ2-7

CDR3aa: CASSDVAGGNYGYTF
CDR3nt: TGTGCCAGCAGTGACGTCGCGGGGGGTAACTATGGCTACACCTTC
abundance: -
v_gene: TRBV25-1
d_gene: -
j_gene: TRBJ1-2

CDR3aa: CASSELGPYEQYF
CDR3nt: TGTGCCAGCAGTGAACTAGGTCCCTACGAGCAGTACTTC
abundance: few
v_gene: TRBV6-1
d_gene: -
j_gene: TRBJ2-7

CDR3aa: CASSLSNQPQHF
CDR3nt: TGTGCCAGTAGTCTCAGTAATCAGCCCCAGCATTTT
abundance: -
v_gene: TRBV19
d_gene: -
j_gene: TRBJ1-5

CDR3aa: CARIRTGVTDTQYF
CDR3nt: TGTGCCCGGATAAGGACAGGGGTGACAGATACGCAGTATTTT
abundance: -
v_gene: TRBV9
d_gene: TRBD1
j_gene: TRBJ2-3

CDR3aa: CASSPQAVSGNTIYF
CDR3nt: TGTGCCAGCTCACCACAGGCAGTCTCTGGAAACACCATATATTTT
abundance: -
v_gene: TRBV18
d_gene: -
j_gene: TRBJ1-3

CDR3aa: CATRGSGNTIYF
CDR3nt: TGTGCCACCCGAGGGTCCGGAAACACCATATATTTT
abundance: -
v_gene: TRBV6-5
d_gene: -
j_gene: TRBJ1-3